The rows below give T cell receptor beta chains drawn from one sample of a study of blood T cell repertoires in COVID-19. TCRdb keeps only in-frame clones here, not all; method: immunoSEQ multiplex PCR. The top ten clones hold roughly 2.3% of a sample with some 230,000 clones, about 86% of them seen once. The specimen was peripheral blood. The receptor set was obtained from a woman aged 55-69 years with acute or convalescent COVID-19. Both conserved end residues are part of each CDR3. The size field is filled for only some rows; it gives once, few, many or a size class.

>TRBV7-2|NA|TRBJ2-1
CASSLGLRRAGNEQFF
>TRBV3-1/TRBV3-2|NA|TRBJ2-3
CASSQGGDTQYF
>TRBV3-1/TRBV3-2|NA|TRBJ2-7
CASSQVQARGEQYF
>TRBV10-3|NA|TRBJ1-1
CAISGSGTVNTEAFF
>TRBV10-1|NA|TRBJ1-2
CASSPGEYGYTF
>TRBV2|NA|TRBJ1-2
CASNRQLATMVNGYTF
>TRBV4-2|NA|TRBJ2-3
CASSHRGGRGGVADTQYF
>TRBV30|NA|TRBJ1-2
CAWSVRGFGINF
>TRBV24-1|NA|TRBJ2-2
CATSLGGATGATGELFF
>TRBV14|NA|TRBJ2-1
CASSQDGRLFGDRGRNEQFF
>TRBV9|once|TRBJ2-3
CASSPISIADTQYF
>TRBV28|NA|TRBJ2-1
CASSFSAGGVDEQFF
>TRBV28|NA|TRBJ2-5
CASSTGGGRGTQYF
>TRBV21-1|once|TRBJ2-3
CASSIWASGGFTDTQYF
>TRBV2|once|TRBJ2-5
CASSELAETQYF
>TRBV6-1|NA|TRBJ2-7
CASSEGMGQGVNEQYF
>TRBV2|once|TRBJ1-1
CASTREGNTEAFF
>TRBV27|NA|TRBJ1-5
CASSLRGDQPQHF
>TRBV4-2|NA|TRBJ2-7
CASSQESETGPSYEQYF
>TRBV6-1|NA|TRBJ1-3
CASSETGGGNTIYF
>TRBV29-1|few|TRBJ1-2
CSVEEQGASGYTF
>TRBV6-5|NA|TRBJ2-7
CASSYVQGVSYEQYF
>TRBV9|NA|TRBJ2-7
CASSDGTSENEQYF
>TRBV9|NA|TRBJ2-1
CASSVATGSYNEQFF